This T cell receptor (beta chain) appears in the sequencing data of a study of T cell changes during pregnancy in multiple sclerosis. The method was immunoSEQ multiplex PCR; TCRdb's version includes in-frame clones alone and lacks a portion of them. The table has around 79,000 clones, 85% to 95% seen once. V shed 2 bases and J 1 base; nucleotides not matched to a gene: 13. This CDR3 has 19 residues. Germline V lookup: CDR1 KGHSH, CDR2 LQKENI. V usage is TRBV18 and J usage is TRBJ2-3, with 9 positions matching TRBD2. The sequences come from CD4+ T cells from peripheral blood mononuclear cells, collected in the second trimester of pregnancy. The sequence derives from a female donor with multiple sclerosis, enrolled in a pregnancy study. CDR3 region: CASSPRSVAGAQRTDTQYF. In nucleotides, the CDR3 is TGTGCCAGCTCACCAAGGTCGGTAGCGGGAGCTCAACGCACAGATACGCAGTATTTT.